A selection of T cell receptor beta chains follows, all from one sample in a study of identical twins. TCRdb re-called the 5' RACE reads with MiXCR, one entry per CDR3 protein. The repertoire includes 400,000 to 550,000 distinct CDR3 sequences, approximately 22% of them detected once, and 0.91% sits in the top ten. Separately, the same data were catalogued under a study of T cells expressing NK-cell markers.

Specimen: CD4+ T cells sorted from blood. The receptors originated from a woman aged 18-29 years in good health. Both conserved end residues are part of each CDR3. The order of the fields is D gene, J gene, clone size, V gene, CDR3 protein, CDR3 DNA. A D gene is named only where the DNA matches it firmly. Clone size appears in some rows only: once, few, many, or a class for an expanded clone.

-	TRBJ2-3	-	TRBV29-1	CSVVGETDTQYF	TGCAGCGTTGTTGGCGAAACAGATACGCAGTATTTT
-	TRBJ1-2	few	TRBV29-1	CSVEGSRGSYGYTF	TGCAGCGTTGAGGGTTCCCGAGGAAGCTATGGCTACACCTTC
-	TRBJ1-5	many	TRBV12-3/TRBV12-4	CASTDRLGTGQPQHF	TGTGCCAGCACCGACAGGTTGGGTACGGGTCAGCCCCAGCATTTT
TRBD1	TRBJ2-7	-	TRBV20-1	CSARDMGQISSYEQYF	TGCAGTGCTAGAGATATGGGACAGATAAGCTCCTACGAGCAGTACTTC
TRBD1	TRBJ2-2	-	TRBV11-2	CASSSSRDRVGATGELFF	TGTGCCAGCAGCTCGTCCCGGGACAGGGTGGGGGCCACCGGGGAGCTGTTTTTT
-	TRBJ2-6	-	TRBV5-1	CASSLLPPDSSGANVLTF	TGCGCCAGCAGCTTGCTTCCCCCGGACAGCTCTGGGGCCAACGTCCTGACTTTC
TRBD2	TRBJ2-3	-	TRBV10-3	CAISSRGLAGDTDTQYF	TGTGCCATCAGTTCGAGAGGGCTAGCGGGGGACACAGATACGCAGTATTTT
-	TRBJ2-3	-	TRBV10-3	CAISSPRRDSDTQYF	TGTGCCATCAGTTCCCCGAGGCGGGACTCAGATACGCAGTATTTT
-	TRBJ2-7	many	TRBV5-1	CASSLQGQNEQYF	TGCGCCAGCAGCTTGCAGGGTCAGAACGAGCAGTACTTC
-	TRBJ2-2	-	TRBV5-1	CASRADTNTGELFF	TGCGCCAGCAGAGCGGACACGAACACCGGGGAGCTGTTTTTT
-	TRBJ2-7	few	TRBV6-2/TRBV6-3	CASRRLEVAEQYF	TGTGCCAGCAGGAGACTAGAAGTGGCCGAGCAGTACTTC
-	TRBJ1-5	-	TRBV20-1	CSATGERTQPQHF	TGCAGTGCTACAGGGGAGAGGACTCAGCCCCAGCATTTT
TRBD1	TRBJ2-7	-	TRBV18	CASSVQGARDEQYF	TGTGCCAGCTCAGTACAGGGGGCTAGGGACGAGCAGTACTTC
TRBD1	TRBJ1-4	-	TRBV14	CASSPLGQGEKLFF	TGTGCCAGCAGCCCCCTGGGACAGGGGGAAAAACTGTTTTTT
-	TRBJ1-2	few	TRBV4-1	CASSQQQGYGYTF	TGCGCCAGCAGCCAACAACAGGGCTATGGCTACACCTTC
TRBD2	TRBJ2-1	few	TRBV3-1	CASSHYSGRAEEQFF	TGTGCCAGCAGCCATTATAGCGGGAGGGCAGAGGAGCAGTTCTTC
-	TRBJ2-6	-	TRBV6-1	CASTLRPSPGAGANVLTF	TGTGCCAGCACCTTACGACCCAGCCCGGGGGCTGGGGCCAACGTCCTGACTTTC
-	TRBJ1-4	-	TRBV7-9	CASSPRAAGLNEKLFF	TGTGCCAGCAGCCCGAGGGCCGCGGGGTTAAATGAAAAACTGTTTTTT
-	TRBJ1-5	few	TRBV20-1	CSARDIQGNQPQHF	TGCAGTGCTAGAGATATACAGGGAAATCAGCCCCAGCATTTT